This is a list of T cell receptor beta chains from one sample in a study of glioma-infiltrating T cells after dendritic cell vaccination. Generated by immunoSEQ multiplex PCR, the TCRdb table keeps only in-frame clones and is missing some. Of roughly 100,000 clones detected, roughly 76% appear once; the ten largest clones hold approximately 12%. The specimen was blood, collected before dendritic cell vaccination. These receptors all come from a human donor with glioblastoma. Both conserved end residues are part of each CDR3. The order of the fields is clone size, V gene, J gene, D gene, CDR3 protein, CDR3 DNA. A D gene is named only where the DNA matches it firmly. Clone size is shown for a subset of rows, as once, few, many or a class of expanded clone.

clone size: NA; V gene: TRBV7-8; J gene: TRBJ1-1; D gene: NA; CDR3 protein: CASSLSFFRTAEAFF; CDR3 DNA: TGTGCCAGCAGCTTATCATTTTTTCGGACAGCTGAAGCTTTCTTT
clone size: NA; V gene: TRBV18; J gene: TRBJ2-7; D gene: TRBD1; CDR3 protein: CASSSQGSSSYEQYF; CDR3 DNA: TGTGCCAGCTCGTCACAGGGGTCTAGCTCCTACGAGCAGTACTTC
clone size: NA; V gene: TRBV27; J gene: TRBJ1-6; D gene: NA; CDR3 protein: CASATYGPGFRSPLHF; CDR3 DNA: TGTGCCAGCGCTACTTACGGGCCGGGGTTTCGATCACCCCTCCACTTT
clone size: NA; V gene: TRBV7-3; J gene: TRBJ2-1; D gene: NA; CDR3 protein: CASSLMGGGGDAEQFF; CDR3 DNA: TGTGCCAGCAGCTTAATGGGGGGCGGGGGAGACGCTGAGCAGTTCTTC
clone size: NA; V gene: TRBV13; J gene: TRBJ2-5; D gene: TRBD2; CDR3 protein: CASTFSGLAGPMEETQYF; CDR3 DNA: TGTGCCAGCACCTTCAGCGGACTAGCGGGACCAATGGAGGAGACCCAGTACTTC
clone size: NA; V gene: TRBV7-9; J gene: TRBJ2-7; D gene: TRBD2; CDR3 protein: CASSPPTGGPLYEQYF; CDR3 DNA: TGTGCCAGCAGCCCACCCACGGGGGGTCCCCTCTACGAGCAGTACTTC
clone size: NA; V gene: TRBV11-1; J gene: TRBJ1-1; D gene: NA; CDR3 protein: CASSRTWNTEAFF; CDR3 DNA: TGTGCCAGCAGCCGAACTTGGAACACTGAAGCTTTCTTT
clone size: NA; V gene: TRBV5-1; J gene: TRBJ1-2; D gene: TRBD1; CDR3 protein: CASSYDRGNGYTF; CDR3 DNA: TGCGCCAGCAGCTATGACAGGGGGAACGGCTACACCTTC
clone size: NA; V gene: TRBV7-9; J gene: TRBJ2-7; D gene: NA; CDR3 protein: CASSTRDNSYEQYF; CDR3 DNA: TGTGCCAGCAGCACCCGGGACAACTCCTACGAGCAGTACTTC
clone size: few; V gene: TRBV9; J gene: TRBJ2-3; D gene: NA; CDR3 protein: CASSPRYRGDTQYF; CDR3 DNA: TGTGCCAGCAGCCCCCGATATCGCGGGGATACGCAGTATTTT
clone size: NA; V gene: TRBV5-5; J gene: TRBJ1-2; D gene: NA; CDR3 protein: CASSLALGPGGYGYTF; CDR3 DNA: TGTGCCAGCAGCTTGGCTTTGGGCCCCGGAGGCTATGGCTACACCTTC
clone size: NA; V gene: TRBV7-2; J gene: TRBJ2-1; D gene: NA; CDR3 protein: CASSLAGGTYNEQFF; CDR3 DNA: TGTGCCAGCAGCTTAGCGGGGGGGACATACAATGAGCAGTTCTTC
clone size: NA; V gene: TRBV4-3; J gene: TRBJ2-2; D gene: NA; CDR3 protein: CASSQEGTATGELFF; CDR3 DNA: TGCGCCAGCAGCCAAGAAGGGACTGCCACCGGGGAGCTGTTTTTT
clone size: NA; V gene: TRBV5-6; J gene: TRBJ2-2; D gene: TRBD2; CDR3 protein: CASSFYTAGVDWTGELFF; CDR3 DNA: TGTGCCAGCAGCTTCTACACCGCGGGGGTTGACTGGACCGGGGAGCTGTTTTTT
clone size: NA; V gene: TRBV6-6; J gene: TRBJ1-6; D gene: NA; CDR3 protein: CASTVRGGNSPLHF; CDR3 DNA: TGTGCCAGCACCGTAAGGGGGGGTAATTCACCCCTCCACTTT
clone size: NA; V gene: TRBV12-5; J gene: TRBJ2-1; D gene: NA; CDR3 protein: CASAYISGRRTSNEQFF; CDR3 DNA: TGTGCTAGTGCCTACATATCAGGGCGGCGCACTTCCAATGAGCAGTTCTTC
clone size: NA; V gene: TRBV15; J gene: TRBJ1-2; D gene: TRBD1; CDR3 protein: CATSRTRTGGWVLYGYTF; CDR3 DNA: TGTGCCACCAGCAGAACCAGGACAGGGGGCTGGGTCCTCTATGGCTACACCTTC
clone size: NA; V gene: TRBV7-9; J gene: TRBJ1-1; D gene: TRBD1; CDR3 protein: CASSITGETTEAFF; CDR3 DNA: TGTGCCAGCAGCATAACAGGGGAAACGACTGAAGCTTTCTTT
clone size: NA; V gene: TRBV15; J gene: TRBJ1-3; D gene: NA; CDR3 protein: CATSREGESGNTIYF; CDR3 DNA: TGTGCCACCAGCAGAGAAGGGGAATCTGGAAACACCATATATTTT
clone size: NA; V gene: TRBV7-2; J gene: TRBJ2-6; D gene: NA; CDR3 protein: CASSLDSRAGANVLTF; CDR3 DNA: TGTGCCAGCAGCTTAGATAGCAGGGCTGGGGCCAACGTCCTGACTTTC
clone size: NA; V gene: TRBV19; J gene: TRBJ1-2; D gene: TRBD1; CDR3 protein: CASSIPGQGPYGYTF; CDR3 DNA: TGTGCCAGTAGTATCCCGGGACAGGGTCCCTATGGCTACACCTTC
clone size: NA; V gene: TRBV7-9; J gene: TRBJ1-1; D gene: NA; CDR3 protein: CASSQLQGTEAFF; CDR3 DNA: TGTGCCAGCAGCCAACTCCAGGGTACTGAAGCTTTCTTT
clone size: many; V gene: TRBV19; J gene: TRBJ1-3; D gene: NA; CDR3 protein: CASSISLGNTIYF; CDR3 DNA: TGTGCCAGTAGTATTAGCTTGGGAAACACCATATATTTT
clone size: NA; V gene: TRBV7-9; J gene: TRBJ2-7; D gene: NA; CDR3 protein: CASSLAHEQYF; CDR3 DNA: TGTGCCAGCAGCTTGGCTCACGAGCAGTACTTC
clone size: NA; V gene: TRBV18; J gene: TRBJ2-3; D gene: TRBD1; CDR3 protein: CASSPLGGIWDRDTQYF; CDR3 DNA: TGTGCCAGCTCACCTCTCGGTGGGATCTGGGACAGAGATACGCAGTATTTT